This T cell receptor beta chain originates from a study of metastatic and nonmetastatic thyroid tumors. Study at large: The comparison covered peripheral blood and tumor or nodule tissue in malignant and benign thyroid patients.

Using MiXCR, TCRdb re-called clones from the PCR reads. There are 72,000 or so clones in the sample; about 17% occur only once, and around 13% lies in the top ten. This clone has a count of ten or more. What it binds is not known. Whole-study results and caveats: Relative to benign nodules, malignant thyroid tumors were reportedly characterized by significantly elevated TCR beta diversity in blood and tumor.

The V gene lost 8 bases and the J gene lost 7 bases, with 20 bases spanning the gap. The CDR3 loop spans 15 amino acids. Germline values: CDR1 MDHEN, CDR2 SYDVKM. Patients underwent thyroid surgery, and none had received any treatment before it. The chain links TRBV28 to TRBJ2-2, with D maybe TRBD1 (7 bases). Sequencing used blood. The source is a female donor with papillary thyroid cancer or a benign thyroid nodule (not recorded which). Some clones in this sample may be carry-over from other donors' samples. The CDR3: CASHLGGAGHGELFF. CDR3 sequence (DNA): TGTGCCAGCCACCTAGGGGGCGCGGGGCACGGGGAGCTGTTTTTT.